This T cell receptor beta chain was retrieved from a study of blood T cell repertoires in COVID-19. Profiling relied on immunoSEQ multiplex PCR, and the TCRdb table lists in-frame clones only, not all of them. The sample contains about 410,000 clones, roughly 87% of which appear only once. Per the germline V gene, CDR1 is MNHEY and CDR2 is SMNVEV (reference sequence). V was pared by 5 bases and J by 4 bases, with 4 bases of the junction left unmatched. CDR3 length: 13 amino acids. Sequences were obtained from PBMCs or T cells enriched from blood (not recorded which). J is TRBJ1-1 and V is TRBV27; TRBD1 agrees at 7 bases. The TCR comes from a man aged 18 to 30 who had recovered from COVID-19. CDR3 DNA: TGTGCCAGCAGTCGAACAGGGGTCACTGAAGCTTTCTTT. Amino acid sequence: CASSRTGVTEAFF.